This T cell receptor beta chain was found in a study of neurological immune-mediated disorders. This clonotype has at least ten counts. Its antigen is not known. Template-switch 5'RACE cDNA synthesis added a 10-nucleotide unique molecular identifier. The yield of each sequencing run was over 190 million TCR-beta sequences from 15-18 subjects. A single record per CDR3 protein comes from TCRdb applying MiXCR to the 5' RACE reads. The data contain approximately 50,000 distinct CDR3 sequences, approximately 10% of them seen just once; the ten biggest clones take up over 4%. Regarding the study as a whole: The absence of shared CDR3 amino acid sequences among expanded clones across subjects suggests private repertoires in all groups.

Per the germline V gene, CDR1 is MNHEY and CDR2 is SMNVEV (reference sequence). This CDR3 spans 19 amino acids. V lost 6 bases and J lost 0; bases outside the gene matches: 17. Unsorted libraries were derived from 2 million PBMCs stored at -80 C. The material sequenced was PBMCs. The clonotype was recovered from an older man with HTLV-1-associated myelopathy (HAM/TSP). The J gene is TRBJ1-2, the V gene TRBV27; 9 nucleotides agree with TRBD1. This CDR3 reads CASSPLISGTGPSNYGYTF. The CDR3 nucleotides read TGTGCCAGCAGCCCATTAATTTCTGGGACAGGGCCCTCTAACTATGGCTACACCTTC.